Below, one T cell receptor (beta chain) is given with its context. Antigen: not known. Sequenced with the Oncomine TCR Beta short-read assay was DNA taken from cultured CD4+ T cells. Genomic DNA extraction was carried out from cultured CD4+ T cells. TCRdb reanalysed the PCR reads using MiXCR and keeps one entry per CDR3 protein. The sample includes approximately 12,000 distinct CDR3 sequences, roughly 66% seen only once; the top ten take about 7%. The source of the sample is a study of vaccination and CD4 T cells after COVID-19. The treatment denotes: approximately nine-day PBMC culture with coronavirus spike peptide pools or control peptides (ViraFEST assay). Antigen-specific T cell expansion with peptide pools preceded TCR sequencing in the ViraFEST approach. Trimming took 1 base from V and 6 from J; bases not matched to a gene: 6. The CDR3 has 16 residues. In germline, CDR1 is SNHLY, CDR2 FYNNEI.

This receptor was taken from a human donor who had recovered from COVID-19. The chain uses TRBV2 and TRBJ2-1; TRBD2 matches at 10 bases. The material was CD4+ T cells from blood, cultured in vitro, obtained before SARS-CoV-2 vaccination. The chain's CDR3 is CASSEGVVAGGNEQFF. The CDR3 DNA reads TGTGCCAGCAGTGAAGGGGTGGTAGCGGGAGGCAATGAGCAGTTCTTC.